The rows below give T cell receptor beta chains drawn from one sample of a study of cytomegalovirus exposure and HLA in healthy donors. Only in-frame clones appear in the TCRdb table, and some are missing; sequencing was by immunoSEQ multiplex PCR. The sample consists of about 160,000 clones, roughly 70% of them appearing once. Specimen: PBMCs. The receptors were sampled from a woman between 45 and 60 years old in good health and CMV-seropositive. CDR3s leave out the opening cysteine and the closing phenylalanine or tryptophan. A D gene is named only where the DNA matches it firmly.

v_call	d_call	j_call	cdr3_aa
TRBV2	TRBD1	TRBJ1-2	ASSESGNRGKGYT
TRBV6-5	-	TRBJ1-1	ASSKPRGPNTEAF
TRBV6-5	TRBD1	TRBJ1-1	ASSEQGARTEAF
TRBV5-6	TRBD1	TRBJ1-2	ASSLAGGSIYGYT
TRBV2	-	TRBJ1-6	ASSSDSPLH
TRBV27	-	TRBJ1-6	ASSLSGGYSPLH
TRBV5-5	-	TRBJ1-1	ASSFETSYREAF
TRBV5-6	TRBD1	TRBJ2-7	ASRATWDRSYEQY
TRBV21-1	-	TRBJ1-2	ASSAHRGLGT
TRBV18	-	TRBJ1-6	ASSDGFGDSPLH
TRBV15	TRBD1	TRBJ1-5	ATSTYRGRVSGQPQH
TRBV29-1	-	TRBJ1-1	SVVGGWTEAF
TRBV10-1	-	TRBJ2-1	ASSERLNNEQF
TRBV7-9	-	TRBJ2-3	ASSFYADTQY
TRBV29-1	-	TRBJ1-2	SVADGLRDYGYP
TRBV9	TRBD1	TRBJ1-2	ASSPHSQGAEGYT
TRBV5-1	-	TRBJ2-7	ASSLETGFSYEQY
TRBV2	-	TRBJ2-7	ASMDNSYEQY
TRBV19	-	TRBJ1-1	ASSIDPGKATEAF
TRBV15	-	TRBJ2-1	ATSRGRQGYNEQF
TRBV19	-	TRBJ2-6	ASSNYQGVNVLT
TRBV4-1	-	TRBJ1-6	ASSPTVTWNSPLH
TRBV5-8	-	TRBJ1-6	ASSLGGGYSPLH
TRBV6-6	-	TRBJ1-6	ASTLQRGLGSPLH
TRBV6-1	TRBD1	TRBJ1-5	ASSGQAYQPQH
TRBV9	-	TRBJ1-4	ASSVGSLPANEKLF
TRBV30	-	TRBJ1-1	AWRPLRRGSTEAF
TRBV7-3	-	TRBJ2-7	ASSLMGGSSYEQY
TRBV18	-	TRBJ1-1	ASSPVSSYTEAF
TRBV2	TRBD1	TRBJ1-3	AASFSAAGTGKAPGNTIY
TRBV5-5	-	TRBJ2-7	ASSLRVTSTYEQY
TRBV10-2	-	TRBJ2-7	ASVQGRGGYEQY
TRBV2	TRBD1	TRBJ1-1	AEGSGTVNTEAF
TRBV9	-	TRBJ2-5	ASSRQGRETQY
TRBV29-1	-	TRBJ1-1	SGGGRVDTEAF
TRBV2	-	TRBJ1-2	ASSASDTTIS
TRBV2	TRBD1	TRBJ1-6	ASTEPEQQGSNSPLH
TRBV27	-	TRBJ2-7	ASSLGLGVYEQY
TRBV5-1	TRBD1	TRBJ2-2	ASTLTGTANTGELF
TRBV30	TRBD1	TRBJ2-5	AWSALTGNQETQY
TRBV4-1	-	TRBJ1-1	ASSQEQENTEAF
TRBV6-1	TRBD1	TRBJ2-3	ASSAPGQGLNTQY
TRBV5-5	TRBD1	TRBJ2-3	ASSRQGASADTQY
TRBV5-4	-	TRBJ1-2	ASSLGARGYT
TRBV5-1	-	TRBJ1-1	ASSSGGRDNTEAF
TRBV4-1	TRBD1	TRBJ1-2	ASSPGATGDYGYT
TRBV7-9	TRBD2	TRBJ2-3	ASSLAAGGVITDTQY
TRBV10-3	TRBD1	TRBJ2-7	AITDRGGGYEQY
TRBV5-4	TRBD1	TRBJ2-7	ASSPGTVAREQY
TRBV7-9	TRBD2	TRBJ2-7	ASSSRGLAEEQY
TRBV11-2	-	TRBJ1-2	ASSKHGGGNDYGYT
TRBV25-1	-	TRBJ2-1	ASSPGDKNGEQF
TRBV29-1	TRBD1	TRBJ1-5	SVSPGQGSPGWGQPQH
TRBV18	TRBD1	TRBJ1-1	ASSPPTGRTEAF
TRBV13	-	TRBJ1-1	ASSYGSHTEAF
TRBV10-2	TRBD2	TRBJ2-3	ASSESTRLAGMNTQY
TRBV6-5	TRBD1	TRBJ2-1	ASSAGQGFYNEQF
TRBV7-3	TRBD1	TRBJ2-2	ASSSRGSTGELF
TRBV10-3	TRBD1	TRBJ2-2	AISVGQGYGAGELF
TRBV7-2	-	TRBJ1-2	ASSLAISGWGYT